The clone carrying this T cell receptor beta chain was observed a few times. Antigen unknown. This record belongs to a study of OX40 agonist ivuxolimab in advanced cancers. Study background: The dose-escalation cohort had hepatocellular carcinoma, melanoma, renal cell or head and neck cancer. Age averaged around 58 years (range 23 to 79), and 82.7% were male. Notes on the study in general: Partial responders at 0.1-3.0 mg/kg showed near-lowest clonal expansion.

CDR3 length equals 21 residues. V gave up 3 bases and J gave up 2 bases; unmatched junction bases: 19. The germline gives CDR1 LNHDA, CDR2 SQIVND (reference sequence). Method: immunoSEQ multiplex PCR; TCRdb's copy keeps in-frame clones and lacks some. This sample has some 69,000 clones, with 85% to 90% found just once. The receptor comes from an adult with an advanced solid tumor such as melanoma, head and neck, liver or kidney cancer. The starting material was CD4+ or CD8+ T cells sorted from blood, obtained in a trial of the OX40 agonist ivuxolimab. The gene calls are TRBV19 and TRBJ1-5, with 10 bases identical to TRBD1. The CDR3 sequence: CASSIRTGTGVVRGGNQPQHF. The CDR3 DNA reads TGTGCCAGTAGTATCAGGACAGGGACAGGGGTGGTTCGGGGTGGCAATCAGCCCCAGCATTTT.